These T cell receptor beta chains were read from a single sample in a study of blood T cell repertoires in COVID-19. Only in-frame clones appear in the TCRdb table, and some are missing; sequencing was by immunoSEQ multiplex PCR. The data hold roughly 140,000 clones, with 80% to 85% observed a single time. Sample: peripheral blood. The receptors stem from a woman of 80 years or more with acute or convalescent COVID-19. Both conserved end residues are part of each CDR3. D genes are given only for firm matches. Not all rows give a size; the values are once, few, many and, for expanded clones, a class.

>TRBJ1-1|NA|TRBV7-3|NA
TGTGCCAGCAGCTTAACCTACCACACTGAAGCTTTCTTT
CASSLTYHTEAFF
>TRBJ1-6|NA|TRBV28|NA
TGTGCCAGCAGTTTCTTGCAGGGGATATTCAGGAGTTCACCCCTCCACTTT
CASSFLQGIFRSSPLHF
>TRBJ2-2|TRBD1|TRBV7-9|few
TGTGCCAGCAGCCTACGGGACAGCCAAACCGGGGAGCTGTTTTTT
CASSLRDSQTGELFF
>TRBJ2-5|TRBD2|TRBV7-6|few
TGTGCCAGCAGCCCCCGACAGCGGGGGGCCCAAGAGACCCAGTACTTC
CASSPRQRGAQETQYF
>TRBJ1-5|NA|TRBV9|NA
TGTGCCAGCAGCGGAGGTGCAGCGGCAAATCAGCCCCAGCATTTT
CASSGGAAANQPQHF
>TRBJ2-5|NA|TRBV4-2|NA
TGTGCCAGCAGCACACGGACAGATAAAGAGACCCAGTACTTC
CASSTRTDKETQYF
>TRBJ2-7|TRBD1|TRBV27|NA
TGTGCCAGCAGTTCCTGGACAGGGATTATGTACTTC
CASSSWTGIMYF
>TRBJ1-2|TRBD1|TRBV28|NA
TGTGCCAGCAGTTTTCCAGGGGGTCTGAACTATGGCTACACCTTC
CASSFPGGLNYGYTF
>TRBJ2-1|TRBD1|TRBV5-1|few
TGCGCCAGCAGCCGGACAGGGTCTGGGGGGTTTTACAATGAGCAGTTCTTC
CASSRTGSGGFYNEQFF
>TRBJ1-5|NA|TRBV10-3|NA
TGTGCCATCAGTTCCGACATTTACAATCAGCCCCAGCATTTT
CAISSDIYNQPQHF
>TRBJ2-7|TRBD1|TRBV2|NA
TGTGCCAGGGGACAGGGAGTCAACGAGCAGTACTTC
CARGQGVNEQYF
>TRBJ1-1|NA|TRBV28|NA
TGTGCCAGCGGCAGGACACCGAACACTGAAGCTTTCTTT
CASGRTPNTEAFF
>TRBJ2-1|NA|TRBV11-2|NA
TGTGCCAGCAGCCCTCACAATGAGCAGTTCTTC
CASSPHNEQFF
>TRBJ2-7|NA|TRBV12-1|NA
TGTGCCAGCAGCCTCTGGACAGGGTTC
CASSLWTGF
>TRBJ2-3|TRBD2|TRBV7-2|few
TGTGCCAGCAGCTTAGATAGCGGGAGGGCCTCTCCCCAGTATTTT
CASSLDSGRASPQYF
>TRBJ2-3|NA|TRBV5-1|NA
TGCGCCAGCAGCCCCTCGGAGGGGGGGGAAGATACGCAGTATTTT
CASSPSEGGEDTQYF
>TRBJ2-7|TRBD2|TRBV5-1|NA
TGCGCCAGCAGCTCTCGGACTAGCGGGTACTACGAGCAGTACTTC
CASSSRTSGYYEQYF
>TRBJ1-2|NA|TRBV18|NA
TGTGCCAGCTCCCAACAGGACGGCTCCTATGGCTACACCTTC
CASSQQDGSYGYTF
>TRBJ2-3|TRBD2|TRBV11-3|NA
TGTGCCAGCAGCTTCTCTAGGGCGGGAGAGATGTCAGATACGCAGTATTTT
CASSFSRAGEMSDTQYF
>TRBJ1-6|NA|TRBV19|once
TGTGCCAGTGGTCTCCAGCGTTCACCCCTCCACTTT
CASGLQRSPLHF
>TRBJ1-3|NA|TRBV11-2|few
TGTGCCAGCAGCTCCACAGGAAACACCATATATTTT
CASSSTGNTIYF
>TRBJ1-1|NA|TRBV19|NA
TGTGCCAGTAGTCGAGACCGGGGGGGGAACACTGAAGCTTTCTTT
CASSRDRGGNTEAFF
>TRBJ1-2|NA|TRBV7-9|NA
TGTGCCAGCAGCTCATCCTTAAGGACAGTGGATCATGGCTACACCTTC
CASSSSLRTVDHGYTF
>TRBJ1-5|NA|TRBV19|NA
TGTGCCAGTACCCCGCCTCGATCAGGATCGTTTAGTCAGCCCCAGCATTTT
CASTPPRSGSFSQPQHF
>TRBJ1-3|NA|TRBV7-9|few
TGTGCCAGCAGCTCCTTGGGGGGGATCTCTGGAAACACCATATATTTT
CASSSLGGISGNTIYF
>TRBJ2-7|NA|TRBV11-2|NA
TGTGCCAGCAGCTTCCGGGACACCACCTACGAGCAGTACTTC
CASSFRDTTYEQYF
>TRBJ1-3|NA|TRBV11-1|NA
TGTGCCAGCTCCACGGGAGGAAACACCATATATTTT
CASSTGGNTIYF
>TRBJ2-1|TRBD1|TRBV28|NA
TGTGCCAGCAGTTCAGGGGGCGCAGAGCAGTTCTTC
CASSSGGAEQFF
>TRBJ1-2|NA|TRBV27|NA
TGTGCCAGCACCACCCGTACCGGGAGCTGGGGCTACACCTTC
CASTTRTGSWGYTF
>TRBJ1-1|NA|TRBV10-1|NA
TGCGCCAGCAGTAGACAGCGGAACACTGAAGCTTTCTTT
CASSRQRNTEAFF
>TRBJ2-5|NA|TRBV7-2|NA
TGTGCCAGCAGCTCCCCAGTGCCCCAGTACTTC
CASSSPVPQYF
>TRBJ1-6|NA|TRBV5-5|NA
TGTGCCAGCAGCTTGTTGAAGGGGATAGCCTATAATTCACCCCTCCACTTT
CASSLLKGIAYNSPLHF
>TRBJ1-1|NA|TRBV19|NA
TGTGCCAGTAGTATATCCGGGAACACTGAAGCTTTCTTT
CASSISGNTEAFF
>TRBJ2-1|NA|TRBV21-1|NA
TGTGCCAGCAGCAAAGCGACTAGCGGGCACAATGAGCAGTTCTTC
CASSKATSGHNEQFF
>TRBJ2-3|TRBD2|TRBV2|NA
TGTGCCAGCAGGCCGGGACTAGCGGGGCTCACAGATACGCAGTATTTT
CASRPGLAGLTDTQYF
>TRBJ2-7|TRBD2|TRBV6-2/TRBV6-3|NA
TGTGCCAGCAGCCTCGGGACTAGCGGATTCTACGAGCAGTACTTC
CASSLGTSGFYEQYF
>TRBJ2-7|NA|TRBV7-3|NA
TGTGCCAGCAGCTTAAAGTGGGGCCCGTTCTACGAGCAGTACTTC
CASSLKWGPFYEQYF
>TRBJ1-1|NA|TRBV10-3|NA
TGTGCCATCAGTACCAGGGAAATGAACACTGAAGCTTTCTTT
CAISTREMNTEAFF
>TRBJ2-7|TRBD2|TRBV7-2|NA
TGTGCCAGCAGCCGCGGGAAGGTTTCCGTGGCGGGAGGGCCCTACGAGCAGTACTTC
CASSRGKVSVAGGPYEQYF
>TRBJ1-2|TRBD1|TRBV10-3|NA
TGTGCCATCAGTATGGGACAGTTCTATGGCTACACCTTC
CAISMGQFYGYTF
>TRBJ1-1|NA|TRBV18|NA
TGTGCCAGCTCACCACAAATGTCAGGGGCAAGCGGCACTGAAGCTTTCTTT
CASSPQMSGASGTEAFF
>TRBJ1-1|NA|TRBV19|NA
TGTGCCAGTAGTATCACCGGGAACACTGAAGCTTTCTTT
CASSITGNTEAFF
>TRBJ1-2|NA|TRBV29-1|once
TGCAGCGTTGAAGAAGTCCGGGGGTTGTCTAACTATGGCTACACCTTC
CSVEEVRGLSNYGYTF
>TRBJ1-2|NA|TRBV11-2|NA
TGTGCCAGCAGCCCGATTGCGGGGTCCTTCTATGGCTACACCTTC
CASSPIAGSFYGYTF
>TRBJ1-2|NA|TRBV6-1|NA
TGTGCCAGCAGTGAAGGGGGCCTTACCGGCTACACCTTC
CASSEGGLTGYTF
>TRBJ2-7|TRBD2|TRBV14|NA
TGTGCCAGCAGCCAACTATCAGCGGGAGACTACGAGCAGTACTTC
CASSQLSAGDYEQYF
>TRBJ2-3|TRBD1|TRBV5-4|NA
TGTGCCAGCAACAACCGGGACAGGGGTACAGATACGCAGTATTTT
CASNNRDRGTDTQYF
>TRBJ1-1|NA|TRBV29-1|NA
TGCAGCGTTCTTCGGGTGGGGGGGACTGAAGCTTTCTTT
CSVLRVGGTEAFF
>TRBJ1-3|NA|TRBV16|NA
TGTGCCAGCAGCCAATTCAGGGCCGGAAACACCATATATTTT
CASSQFRAGNTIYF
>TRBJ1-2|NA|TRBV23-1|NA
TGCGCCAGCAGTCAATCCGAAGTCGCGGGAGGCTATGGCTACACCTTC
CASSQSEVAGGYGYTF
>TRBJ2-1|TRBD2|TRBV30|NA
TGTGCCTGGAGTTCGTTTGGAAGGGGACTAGCGGGAGTCTCCGAGCAGTTCTTC
CAWSSFGRGLAGVSEQFF
>TRBJ2-3|NA|TRBV19|NA
TGTGCCAGTACCGAACGGGGTCCAGATACGCAGTATTTT
CASTERGPDTQYF
>TRBJ1-1|NA|TRBV4-2|NA
TGTGCCAGCAGCCACCTGGAAGTTTTCCGGGTAGTAGCTTTCTTT
CASSHLEVFRVVAFF
>TRBJ2-7|NA|TRBV5-1|few
TGCGCCAGCAGAAAAACTACAGGAACCCTTTCCTACGAGCAGTACTTC
CASRKTTGTLSYEQYF